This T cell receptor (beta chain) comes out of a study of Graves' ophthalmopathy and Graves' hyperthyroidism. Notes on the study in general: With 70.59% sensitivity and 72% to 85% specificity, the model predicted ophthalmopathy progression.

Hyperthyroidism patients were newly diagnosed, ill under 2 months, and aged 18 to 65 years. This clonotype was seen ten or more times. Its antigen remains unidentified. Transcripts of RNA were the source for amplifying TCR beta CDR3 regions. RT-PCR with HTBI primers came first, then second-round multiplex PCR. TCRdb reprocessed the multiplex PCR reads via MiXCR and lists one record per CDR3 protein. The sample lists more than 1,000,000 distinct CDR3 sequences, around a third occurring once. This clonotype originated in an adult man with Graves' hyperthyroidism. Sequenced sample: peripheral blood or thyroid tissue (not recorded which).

CDR3 sequence: CASRDLTASGANVLTF. CDR3 nucleotides: TGTGCCAGTAGGGATCTTACGGCATCTGGGGCCAACGTCCTGACTTTC. This chain connects TRBV19 to TRBJ2-6; D gene unclear. V was pared by 6 bases and J by 1 base, with 13 bases between. The CDR3 runs to 16 residues. Germline V gene lookup returns CDR1 LNHDA and CDR2 SQIVND (reference sequence).